One and the same sample provided the 20 T cell receptor beta chains below, sequenced in a study of T cells after yellow fever vaccination. One entry per CDR3 protein, called by TCRdb with MiXCR from the 5' RACE reads. Here the sample spans 300,000 or so distinct CDR3 sequences, 7% to 10% being singletons. Sequenced material: PBMCs, taken around 45 days after the first yellow fever vaccination. The receptor set was obtained from a man aged 18 to 35 who received the YFV17D yellow fever vaccine.

This clonotype showed up just a few times. The rearrangement links TRBV11-2 to TRBJ2-1; D tentatively reads TRBD1 or TRBD2 (6 bases each). Germline V lookup: CDR1 SGHAT, CDR2 FQNNGV. The V and J ends lost 6 bases and 8 bases respectively, with 17 bases between them. CDR3 length: 14 residues. The CDR3 reads CASSSRVGGDEQFF. The CDR3 DNA follows: TGTGCCAGCAGTTCCCGAGTGGGGGGCGATGAGCAGTTCTTC. Drawing the rest from reference TRBV11-2 and TRBJ2-1, the complete variable domain is EAGVAQSPRYKIIEKRQSVAFWCNPISGHATLYWYQQILGQGPKLLIQFQNNGVVDDSQLPKDRFSAERLKGVDSTLKIQPAKLEDSAVYLCASSSRVGGDEQFFGPGTRLTVL.

The V and J genes are TRBV5-4 and TRBJ2-1; a possible D gene is TRBD2 (7 bases). The ends were cut back, 3 bases at V and 7 bases at J, with 14 bases in the middle. The length of the CDR3 is 14 residues. Germline V gene sequence: CDR1 SGHNT, CDR2 YYREEE (reference sequence). The CDR3 sequence is CASSWGGLGNEQFF. As DNA, the CDR3 is TGTGCCAGCAGCTGGGGGGGGCTAGGGAATGAGCAGTTCTTC. Full variable domain (remainder filled in from reference TRBV5-4 and TRBJ2-1): ETGVTQSPTHLIKTRGQQVTLRCSSQSGHNTVSWYQQALGQGPQFIFQYYREEENGRGNFPPRFSGLQFPNYSSELNVNALELDDSALYLCASSWGGLGNEQFFGPGTRLTVL.

The chain links TRBV9 to TRBJ2-3, with D possibly TRBD1 on 6 matching bases. The CDR3 contains 16 residues. Germline V gives CDR1 SGDLS, CDR2 YYNGEE. V dropped 4 bases and J dropped 2 bases, with 17 bases sitting between them. DNA for the CDR3: TGTGCCAGCAGCCCCTCCCGGGACACGATCACAGATACGCAGTATTTT. Residues: CASSPSRDTITDTQYF.

In this sample, this clonotype turned up a few times. The V call is TRBV7-3, the J call TRBJ2-7, with 8 bases identical to TRBD1. V shed 3 bases and J 3 bases; nucleotides not matched to a gene: 1. Germline loops: CDR1 SGHTA, CDR2 FQGTGA. The CDR3 consists of 13 residues. CDR3 residues: CASSFDRGYEQYF. The CDR3 DNA is TGTGCCAGCAGCTTCGACAGGGGCTACGAGCAGTACTTC.

The chain recombines TRBV5-1 with TRBJ2-7; D is possibly TRBD1 (5 bases). V gave up 2 bases and J gave up 3 bases, with 12 bases separating them. This CDR3 has 14 residues. In germline, CDR1 is SGHRS, CDR2 YFSETQ. The CDR3 protein is CASSFRQGYYEQYF. The DNA of the CDR3 is TGCGCCAGCAGCTTCCGGCAGGGATACTACGAGCAGTACTTC.

This clonotype showed up just a few times. The chain is built from TRBV7-2 and TRBJ2-3; perhaps D is TRBD1 or TRBD2 (5 bases each). The CDR3 runs to 14 residues. The germline V gene encodes CDR1 SGHTA and CDR2 FQGNSA. V shed 1 base and J shed 6 bases, with 11 bases lying between them. CDR3 loop: CASSLGPGRDTQYF. For the CDR3, the DNA is TGTGCCAGCAGCTTAGGTCCGGGACGGGATACGCAGTATTTT.

This chain connects TRBV20-1 to TRBJ1-3, with a tentative D call TRBD1 (5 bases). Per the germline V gene, CDR1 is DFQATT and CDR2 is SNEGSKA (reference sequence). Deletions cut 5 bases from V and 0 bases from J, with 11 bases between. The CDR3 is 14 amino acids. The DNA for the CDR3 is TGCAGTGCTGGCACAGGACCCTCTGGAAACACCATATATTTT. It yields the protein CSAGTGPSGNTIYF.

This clonotype was picked up a small number of times. The V gene is TRBV20-1, the J gene TRBJ2-5; 12 bases fit TRBD2. The germline gives CDR1 DFQATT, CDR2 SNEGSKA (reference sequence). The CDR3 runs 15 residues. J lost 0 bases, V lost 5 bases, and 4 bases had no gene match. CDR3 residues: CSASTSGGHQETQYF. In DNA, the CDR3 is TGCAGTGCTTCGACTAGCGGGGGCCACCAAGAGACCCAGTACTTC.

This clonotype appeared many times. The V and J genes are TRBV5-1 and TRBJ2-1; 9 bases fit TRBD1. Germline-derived CDR1 and CDR2 are SGHRS and YFSETQ. The CDR3 totals 14 residues. Unmatched junction bases numbered 7, after V lost 8 bases and J lost 4 bases. CDR3 bases: TGCGCCAGTGGACCGGGACAGGGATACAATGAGCAGTTCTTC. This encodes CASGPGQGYNEQFF.

There are many counts of this clonotype. This CDR3 is CASMNGGIGPSTDTQYF. For the CDR3, the DNA is TGTGCCAGCATGAACGGGGGGATCGGGCCTAGCACAGATACGCAGTATTTT. The chain joins TRBV27 to TRBJ2-3; 7 positions match TRBD2. Per germline, CDR1 MNHEY and CDR2 SMNVEV (reference sequence). The CDR3 runs to 17 residues. V trimming: 7 bases; J trimming: 0 bases; junction bases outside the gene matches: 13.

This clonotype was seen a handful of times. This chain joins TRBV7-2 and TRBJ2-3, with 7 positions matching TRBD2. The CDR3 contains 13 residues. Germline loops: CDR1 SGHTA, CDR2 FQGNSA. Trimming cost V 5 bases and J 6 bases; bases outside gene matches: 5. The CDR3 bases are TGTGCCAGCAGCCGGCGGGGGTCTGATACGCAGTATTTT. Protein sequence: CASSRRGSDTQYF.

A few counts support this clonotype. The chain has TRBV24-1 and TRBJ2-3; 8 positions match TRBD1. The V and J ends lost 5 bases and 1 base, in that order; junction bases with no gene match: 1. Germline V CDR1 and CDR2: KGHDR, SFDVKD. The CDR3 is 14 amino acids. The CDR3 nucleotides are TGTGCCACCAGTGCGACAGGGGGCACAGATACGCAGTATTTT. This gives the protein CATSATGGTDTQYF.

This clonotype was seen more than once but under ten times. The rearrangement links TRBV9 to TRBJ2-2; no firm D call. The CDR3 sequence is 14 residues long. V lost 0 bases and J 6 bases, leaving 9 bases between the germline ends. The germline V gene has CDR1 SGDLS and CDR2 YYNGEE. This chain's CDR3 is CASSVGGGSGELFF. In DNA, the CDR3 is TGTGCCAGCAGCGTAGGAGGTGGCTCCGGGGAGCTGTTTTTT. Supplemented by reference TRBV9 and TRBJ2-2, the full variable domain reads DSGVTQTPKHLITATGQRVTLRCSPRSGDLSVYWYQQSLDQGLQFLIQYYNGEERAKGNILERFSAQQFPDLHSELNLSSLELGDSALYFCASSVGGGSGELFFGEGSRLTVL.

This clonotype occurred many times. The V gene is TRBV7-2, the J gene TRBJ2-7, with a possible D match to TRBD2 (6 bases). Germline CDR1 reads SGHTA; CDR2 reads FQGNSA. This CDR3 is built from 14 residues. Trimming pared 5 bases from V and 5 bases from J, leaving 16 bases between. This chain's CDR3 is CASSPQTSIHEQYF. The CDR3 nucleotides are TGTGCCAGCAGCCCGCAGACTAGTATACACGAGCAGTACTTC. The full variable domain, rest sourced from reference TRBV7-2 and TRBJ2-7, is GAGVSQSPSNKVTEKGKDVELRCDPISGHTALYWYRQSLGQGLEFLIYFQGNSAPDKSGLPSDRFSAERTGGSVSTLTIQRTQQEDSAVYLCASSPQTSIHEQYFGPGTRLTVT.

The chain uses TRBV20-1 and TRBJ1-1; D unresolved. Trimming stripped 0 bases from V and 4 bases from J, with 6 bases between. CDR1 is DFQATT and CDR2 is SNEGSKA in the germline V gene (reference sequence). The CDR3 has 12 amino acids. As DNA, the CDR3 is TGCAGTGCTAGAGAGGGTACCACTGAAGCTTTCTTT. This encodes CSAREGTTEAFF.

This chain connects TRBV20-1 to TRBJ2-4, with D perhaps TRBD1 (5 bases). Germline V CDR1 and CDR2: DFQATT, SNEGSKA (reference sequence). This CDR3 comprises 13 residues. V lost 5 bases, J lost 0 bases, and 8 bases lay in between. CDR3 residues: CSASRVAKNIQYF. CDR3 in DNA: TGCAGTGCTTCCAGGGTAGCCAAAAACATTCAGTACTTC.

The rearrangement uses TRBV7-2 and TRBJ1-2; 10 nucleotides line up with TRBD1. The CDR3 sequence is 17 residues long. Per germline, CDR1 SGHTA and CDR2 FQGNSA. V lost 5 bases to trimming and J lost 4 bases; unmatched junction nucleotides: 13. CDR3 sequence reads: CASSTGTGVLGRYGYTF. CDR3 nucleotide sequence: TGTGCCAGCAGCACAGGGACAGGGGTGTTGGGGCGCTATGGCTACACCTTC.

This clonotype was recorded many times. This sequence joins TRBV4-1 and TRBJ2-7; D may be TRBD2 (6 bases). Germline V gives CDR1 MGHRA, CDR2 YSYEKL. The germline V and J ends were trimmed by 3 bases and 1 base, with 7 bases remaining between them. The CDR3 extends over 13 amino acids. In nucleotides, the CDR3 is TGCGCCAGCAGCCAGGGGACTTCCTACGAGCAGTACTTC. Its translation is CASSQGTSYEQYF.

This clonotype was seen only a few times. V gene TRBV6-5 combines with J gene TRBJ2-7, with a tentative D call TRBD2 (6 bases). Germline V gene lookup returns CDR1 MNHEY and CDR2 SVGAGI. V lost 2 bases to trimming and J lost 3 bases, with 14 bases between them. The CDR3 is made up of 15 amino acids. CDR3 in amino acids: CASSYALGGGYEQYV. CDR3 DNA sequence: TGTGCCAGCAGTTACGCGTTGGGGGGAGGCTACGAGCAGTACGTC.

The V gene is TRBV4-3, the J gene TRBJ2-7; D possibly uses TRBD1 or TRBD2 (5 bases each). CDR3 length equals 14 residues. Germline V gene lookup returns CDR1 LGHNA and CDR2 YSLEER. V was trimmed by 2 bases and J by 4 bases, leaving 12 bases between them. This chain's CDR3 is CASSQYSGPYEQYF. In DNA form, the CDR3 reads TGCGCCAGCAGCCAATATTCGGGGCCTTACGAGCAGTACTTC.